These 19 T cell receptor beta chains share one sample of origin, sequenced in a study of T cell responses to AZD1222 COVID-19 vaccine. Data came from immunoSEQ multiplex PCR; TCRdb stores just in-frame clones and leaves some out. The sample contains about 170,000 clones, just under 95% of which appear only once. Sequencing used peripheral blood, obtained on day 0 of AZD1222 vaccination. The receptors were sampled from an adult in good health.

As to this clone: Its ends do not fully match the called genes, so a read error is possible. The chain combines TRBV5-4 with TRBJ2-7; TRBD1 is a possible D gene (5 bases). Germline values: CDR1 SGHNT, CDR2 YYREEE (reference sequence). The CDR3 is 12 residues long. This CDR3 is CASSLAARTQSF. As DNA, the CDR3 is TGTGCCAGCAGCTTGGCCGCCAGGACACAGAGCTTC.

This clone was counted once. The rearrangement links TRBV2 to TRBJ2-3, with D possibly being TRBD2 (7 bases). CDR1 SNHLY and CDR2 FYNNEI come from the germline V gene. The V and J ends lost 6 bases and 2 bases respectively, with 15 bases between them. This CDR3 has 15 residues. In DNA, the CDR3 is TGTGCCAGCAGCCGGGGGGCAGGAACCACAGATACGCAGTATTTT. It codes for CASSRGAGTTDTQYF. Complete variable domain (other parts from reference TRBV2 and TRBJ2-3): EPEVTQTPSHQVTQMGQEVILRCVPISNHLYFYWYRQILGQKVEFLVSFYNNEISEKSEIFDDQFSVERPDGSNFTLKIRSTKLEDSAMYFCASSRGAGTTDTQYFGPGTRLTVL.

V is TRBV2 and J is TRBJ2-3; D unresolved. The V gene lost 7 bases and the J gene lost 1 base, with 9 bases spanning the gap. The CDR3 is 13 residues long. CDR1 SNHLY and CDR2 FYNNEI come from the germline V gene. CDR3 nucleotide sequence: TGTGCCAGCACCAGACACGGCACAGATACGCAGTATTTT. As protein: CASTRHGTDTQYF.

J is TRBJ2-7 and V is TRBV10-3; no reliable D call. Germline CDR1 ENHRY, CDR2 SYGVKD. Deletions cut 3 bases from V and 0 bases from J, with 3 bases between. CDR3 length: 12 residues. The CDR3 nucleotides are TGTGCCATCAGTGACAGCTCCTACGAGCAGTACTTC. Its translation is CAISDSSYEQYF.

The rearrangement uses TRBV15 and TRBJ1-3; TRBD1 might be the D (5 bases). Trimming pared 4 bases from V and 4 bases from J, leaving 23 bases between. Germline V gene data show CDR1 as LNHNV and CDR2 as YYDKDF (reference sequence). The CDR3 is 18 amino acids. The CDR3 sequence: CATSTSLTRVLSGNTIYF. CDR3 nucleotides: TGTGCCACCAGCACCTCCTTAACCAGGGTTCTCTCCGGAAACACCATATATTTT. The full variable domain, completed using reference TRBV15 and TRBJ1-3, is DAMVIQNPRYQVTQFGKPVTLSCSQTLNHNVMYWYQQKSSQAPKLLFHYYDKDFNNEADTPDNFQSRRPNTSFCFLDIRSPGLGDTAMYLCATSTSLTRVLSGNTIYFGEGSWLTVV.

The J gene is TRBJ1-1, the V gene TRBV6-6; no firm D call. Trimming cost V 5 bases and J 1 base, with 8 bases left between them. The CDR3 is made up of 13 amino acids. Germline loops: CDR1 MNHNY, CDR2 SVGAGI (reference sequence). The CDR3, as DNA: TGTGCCAGCAGTCCACACGGGAACACTGAAGCTTTCTTT. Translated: CASSPHGNTEAFF.

This CDR3 is CASSEYGGDTEAFF. CDR3 sequence (DNA): TGTGCCAGCAGTGAATATGGTGGGGACACTGAAGCTTTCTTT. The J gene is TRBJ1-1, the V gene TRBV25-1; D remains unclear. Deletions cut 0 bases from V and 3 bases from J, with 8 bases between. Germline V gene sequence: CDR1 MGHDK, CDR2 SYGVNS. CDR3 length: 14 amino acids.

The CDR3 region is CASSEPFSGELFF. The CDR3 bases are TGTGCCAGCAGTGAACCCTTCTCTGGGGAGCTGTTTTTT. This chain uses TRBV6-4 with TRBJ2-2, with D unclear. Germline assignment: CDR1 MRHNA and CDR2 SNTAGT. The germline V and J ends were trimmed by 3 bases and 8 bases, with 10 bases remaining between them. The CDR3 length is 13 residues.

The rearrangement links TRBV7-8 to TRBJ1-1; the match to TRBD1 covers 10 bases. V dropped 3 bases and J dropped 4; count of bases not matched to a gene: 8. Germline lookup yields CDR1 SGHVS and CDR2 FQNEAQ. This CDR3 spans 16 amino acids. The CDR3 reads CASSFPTGGGRTEAFF. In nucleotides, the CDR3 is TGTGCCAGCAGCTTCCCGACAGGGGGCGGACGCACTGAAGCTTTCTTT. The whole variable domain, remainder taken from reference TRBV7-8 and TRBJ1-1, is GAGVSQSPRYKVAKRGQDVALRCDPISGHVSLFWYQQALGQGPEFLTYFQNEAQLDKSGLPSDRFFAERPEGSVSTLKIQRTQQEDSAVYLCASSFPTGGGRTEAFFGQGTRLTVV.

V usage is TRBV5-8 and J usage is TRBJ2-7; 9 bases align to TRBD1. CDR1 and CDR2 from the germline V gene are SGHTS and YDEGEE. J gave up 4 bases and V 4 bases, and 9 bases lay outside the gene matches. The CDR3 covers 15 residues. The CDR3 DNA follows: TGTGCCAGCAGCCTTACCGGGACAGGGATTTACGAGCAGTACTTC. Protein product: CASSLTGTGIYEQYF.

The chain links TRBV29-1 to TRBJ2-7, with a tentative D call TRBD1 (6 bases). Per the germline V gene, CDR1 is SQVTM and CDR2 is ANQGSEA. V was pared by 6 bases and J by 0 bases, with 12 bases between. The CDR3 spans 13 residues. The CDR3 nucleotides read TGCAGCGTCCCGACAGGTAGCTCCTACGAGCAGTACTTC. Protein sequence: CSVPTGSSYEQYF.

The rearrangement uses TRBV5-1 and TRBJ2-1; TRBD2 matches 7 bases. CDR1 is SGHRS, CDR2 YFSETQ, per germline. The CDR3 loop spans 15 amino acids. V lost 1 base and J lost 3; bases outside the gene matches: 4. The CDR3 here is CASSLLGGDYNEQFF. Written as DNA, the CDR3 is TGCGCCAGCAGCTTGCTGGGAGGGGACTACAATGAGCAGTTCTTC.

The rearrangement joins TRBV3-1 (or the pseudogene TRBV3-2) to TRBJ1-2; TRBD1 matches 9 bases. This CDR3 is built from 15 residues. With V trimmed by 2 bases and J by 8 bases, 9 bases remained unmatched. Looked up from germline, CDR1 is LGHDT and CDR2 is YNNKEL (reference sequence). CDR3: CASSQTFTGGRGYTF. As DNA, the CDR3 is TGTGCCAGCAGCCAAACCTTTACAGGGGGCAGGGGCTACACCTTC.

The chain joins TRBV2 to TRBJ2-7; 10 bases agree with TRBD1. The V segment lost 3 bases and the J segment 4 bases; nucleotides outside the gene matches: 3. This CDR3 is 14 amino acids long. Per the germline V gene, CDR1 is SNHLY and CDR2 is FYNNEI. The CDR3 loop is CASSEDRGTYEQYF. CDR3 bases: TGTGCCAGCAGTGAGGACAGGGGGACGTACGAGCAGTACTTC.

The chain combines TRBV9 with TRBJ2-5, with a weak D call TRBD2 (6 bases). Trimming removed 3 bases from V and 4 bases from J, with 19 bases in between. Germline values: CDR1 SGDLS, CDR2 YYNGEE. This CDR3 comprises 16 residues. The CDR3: CASSAAVQGGRETQYF. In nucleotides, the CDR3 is TGTGCCAGCAGCGCTGCAGTTCAGGGAGGAAGAGAGACCCAGTACTTC.

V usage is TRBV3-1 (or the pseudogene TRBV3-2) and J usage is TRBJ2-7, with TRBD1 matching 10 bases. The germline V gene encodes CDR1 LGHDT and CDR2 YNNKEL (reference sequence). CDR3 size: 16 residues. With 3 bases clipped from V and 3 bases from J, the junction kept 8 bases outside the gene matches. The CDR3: CASSHNRDRGVYEQYF. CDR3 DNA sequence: TGTGCCAGCAGCCATAATCGGGACAGGGGAGTCTACGAGCAGTACTTC.

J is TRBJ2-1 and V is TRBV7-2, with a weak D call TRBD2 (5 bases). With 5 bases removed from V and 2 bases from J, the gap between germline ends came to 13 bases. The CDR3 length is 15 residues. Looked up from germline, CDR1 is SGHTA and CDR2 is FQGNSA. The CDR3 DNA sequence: TGTGCCAGCAGCGCGGGTATATCCCCCTACAATGAGCAGTTCTTC. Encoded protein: CASSAGISPYNEQFF.

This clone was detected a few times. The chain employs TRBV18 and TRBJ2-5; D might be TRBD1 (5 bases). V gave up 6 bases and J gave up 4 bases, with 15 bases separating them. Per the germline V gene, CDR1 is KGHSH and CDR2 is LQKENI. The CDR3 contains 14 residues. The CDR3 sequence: CASSSRLGAETQYF. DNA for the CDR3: TGTGCCAGCTCCTCACGACTTGGGGCAGAGACCCAGTACTTC.

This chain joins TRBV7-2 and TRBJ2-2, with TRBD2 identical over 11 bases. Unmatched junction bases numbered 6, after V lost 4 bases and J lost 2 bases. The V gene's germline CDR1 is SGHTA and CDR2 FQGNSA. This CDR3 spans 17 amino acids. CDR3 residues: CASSSLAGGANTGELFF. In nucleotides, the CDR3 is TGTGCCAGCAGCTCTCTAGCGGGGGGCGCCAACACCGGGGAGCTGTTTTTT.